The 30 T cell receptor beta chains listed next were all sequenced from one sample in a study of T cell responses to AZD1222 COVID-19 vaccine. The protocol was immunoSEQ multiplex PCR, while the TCRdb copy is restricted to in-frame clones and leaves out a portion. The table records 90,000 to 150,000 clones, roughly 90% of them present only once. This material consisted of peripheral blood, taken on day 0 of AZD1222 vaccination. The receptors stem from an adult in good health.

V gene TRBV4-1 combines with J gene TRBJ1-4; tentatively, D is TRBD1 (5 bases). The CDR3 is made up of 16 amino acids. Between the trimmed V and J ends, which lost 1 base and 8 bases, there was a span of 17 bases. Germline-derived CDR1 and CDR2 are MGHRA and YSYEKL. CDR3 sequence: CASSQGATRGYEKLFF. CDR3 DNA sequence: TGCGCCAGCAGCCAAGGGGCTACTAGGGGATACGAAAAACTGTTTTTT.

This clone was detected once. The rearrangement uses TRBV3-1 (or the pseudogene TRBV3-2) and TRBJ1-2; perhaps TRBD1 as D (6 bases). The V and J ends lost 2 bases and 6 bases respectively, with 13 bases between them. The CDR3 runs 14 residues. CDR1 and CDR2 (germline): LGHDT, YNNKEL (reference sequence). DNA for the CDR3: TGTGCCAGCAGCCAACACACAGGGTTCAATGGCTACACCTTC. Translated: CASSQHTGFNGYTF.

The CDR3 nucleotides are TGTGCCAGCACCGCCGGGAAGACCCAGTACTTC. This translates into CASTAGKTQYF. The gene calls are TRBV6-5 and TRBJ2-5, with D perhaps matching TRBD2 (5 bases). The V gene's germline CDR1 is MNHEY and CDR2 SVGAGI. CDR3 length: 11 amino acids. The V end was cut by 7 bases, the J end by 6 bases, with 9 bases between.

The chain's CDR3 is CASSAILAGEEETQYF. The CDR3 DNA reads as TGTGCCAGCAGTGCTATTCTAGCGGGAGAAGAAGAGACCCAGTACTTC. V gene TRBV6-1 combines with J gene TRBJ2-5, with 10 positions matching TRBD2. In germline, CDR1 is MNHNS, CDR2 SASEGT. The CDR3 is 16 residues long. V lost 4 bases, J lost 3 bases, and 8 bases stayed unmatched.

This clone showed up just once. This rearrangement joins TRBV2 to TRBJ2-1, with D maybe TRBD2 (5 bases). This CDR3 spans 11 amino acids. Per germline, CDR1 SNHLY and CDR2 FYNNEI. V lost 6 bases, J lost 9 bases, and 9 bases lay in between. In nucleotides, the CDR3 is TGTGCCAGCAGGGTAGAGGGTGAGCAGTTCTTC. Translating gives CASRVEGEQFF. Filled out from reference TRBV2 and TRBJ2-1, the complete variable domain reads EPEVTQTPSHQVTQMGQEVILRCVPISNHLYFYWYRQILGQKVEFLVSFYNNEISEKSEIFDDQFSVERPDGSNFTLKIRSTKLEDSAMYFCASRVEGEQFFGPGTRLTVL.

The chain combines TRBV9 with TRBJ1-5; D call uncertain. V lost 8 bases, J lost 3 bases, and 9 bases lay in between. The CDR3 is made up of 12 amino acids. Per germline, CDR1 SGDLS and CDR2 YYNGEE. The CDR3 nucleotides read TGTGCCAGTGGACCGATCAATCAGCCCCAGCATTTT. Amino acids: CASGPINQPQHF.

This chain uses TRBV18 with TRBJ1-2; D perhaps matches TRBD1 (5 bases). The CDR3 totals 14 residues. The V end lost 0 bases, the J end lost 4 bases, and 9 bases lay between the germline ends. Germline V gene data show CDR1 as KGHSH and CDR2 as LQKENI. The CDR3 region has the DNA TGTGCCAGCTCACCACCTAGGGACCCCTATGGCTACACCTTC. It codes for CASSPPRDPYGYTF. The whole variable domain, filled in from reference TRBV18 and TRBJ1-2, reads NAGVMQNPRHLVRRRGQEARLRCSPMKGHSHVYWYRQLPEEGLKFMVYLQKENIIDESGMPKERFSAEFPKEGPSILRIQQVVRGDSAAYFCASSPPRDPYGYTFGSGTRLTVV.

The chain links TRBV7-9 to TRBJ1-6, with unresolved D. Germline-derived CDR1 and CDR2 are SEHNR and FQNEAQ (reference sequence). The length of the CDR3 is 14 residues. Trimming removed 1 base at V and 8 bases at J, with 9 bases between. The CDR3 reads CASSLDRPYSPLHF. The CDR3 bases are TGTGCCAGCAGCTTAGACCGTCCTTATTCACCCCTCCACTTT.

The V call is TRBV9, the J call TRBJ2-2, with D uncertain. This CDR3 is built from 13 residues. Per germline, CDR1 SGDLS and CDR2 YYNGEE. The germline V and J ends were trimmed by 3 bases and 1 base, with 4 bases remaining between them. CDR3 sequence (DNA): TGTGCCAGCAGCGGCGAGAACACCGGGGAGCTGTTTTTT. It translates to CASSGENTGELFF.

This chain links TRBV24-1 with TRBJ1-5; 9 bases align to TRBD1. Germline assignment: CDR1 KGHDR and CDR2 SFDVKD. This CDR3 comprises 14 residues. V lost 9 bases, J lost 11 bases, and 13 bases stayed unmatched. The CDR3: CATSGTGRRGAQHF. The CDR3 nucleotides read TGTGCCACCTCGGGGACAGGGCGACGCGGGGCCCAGCATTTT.

This chain joins TRBV2 and TRBJ2-3; 8 nucleotides match TRBD2. Germline V gene data show CDR1 as SNHLY and CDR2 as FYNNEI. V shed 8 bases and J 5 bases; nucleotides not matched to a gene: 6. CDR3 length: 13 amino acids. The CDR3 DNA follows: TGTGCCAGCGGGGCGGGAGGTCAAGATACGCAGTATTTT. It is translated as CASGAGGQDTQYF.

The chain couples TRBV6-5 to TRBJ2-3, with D possibly matching TRBD2 (6 bases). Germline CDR1 reads MNHEY; CDR2 reads SVGAGI. This CDR3 has 14 amino acids. Trimming removed 5 bases at V and 2 bases at J, with 11 bases between. The CDR3 sequence: CASSPGLYTDTQYF. The CDR3 nucleotides read TGTGCCAGCAGTCCGGGACTTTACACAGATACGCAGTATTTT.

The chain recombines TRBV19 with TRBJ2-3; TRBD2 is a possible D gene (6 bases). V gave up 8 bases and J gave up 3 bases, with 12 bases separating them. Germline assignment: CDR1 LNHDA and CDR2 SQIVND (reference sequence). There are 13 residues in the CDR3. The CDR3 nucleotides are TGTGCCAGTGGGTCTCGGGGGACAGATACGCAGTATTTT. It is translated as CASGSRGTDTQYF.

The chain links TRBV3-1 (or the pseudogene TRBV3-2) to TRBJ2-3; 12 bases align to TRBD2. With V trimmed by 2 bases and J by 4 bases, 4 bases remained unmatched. The CDR3 runs 16 residues. Germline V lookup: CDR1 LGHDT, CDR2 YNNKEL (reference sequence). CDR3 region: CASSQSTSGSADTQYF. CDR3 in DNA: TGTGCCAGCAGCCAATCGACTAGCGGGAGTGCAGATACGCAGTATTTT.

V gene TRBV6-5 combines with J gene TRBJ2-3; D is perhaps TRBD1 or TRBD2 (5 bases each). V lost 8 bases and J 0 bases, leaving 12 bases between the germline ends. The CDR3 consists of 14 residues. Germline CDR1 and CDR2: MNHEY and SVGAGI. In nucleotides, the CDR3 is TGTGCCAGCGGAATACGGGGCAGCACAGATACGCAGTATTTT. Translation: CASGIRGSTDTQYF.

The chain uses TRBV19 and TRBJ2-7; the D gene is possibly TRBD1 (5 bases). The CDR3 is made up of 15 amino acids. Looked up from germline, CDR1 is LNHDA and CDR2 is SQIVND (reference sequence). The germline V and J ends were trimmed by 7 bases and 0 bases, with 16 bases remaining between them. The CDR3 reads CASTSAGPLSYEQYF. DNA for the CDR3: TGTGCCAGTACCAGCGCAGGGCCACTCTCCTACGAGCAGTACTTC.

V and J are TRBV5-1 and TRBJ1-1; unclear D gene. Germline V gene lookup returns CDR1 SGHRS and CDR2 YFSETQ. V dropped 1 base and J dropped 1 base, with 11 bases sitting between them. CDR3 length equals 15 residues. The CDR3 protein is CASSLIWIGNTEAFF. CDR3 nucleotide sequence: TGCGCCAGCAGCTTGATCTGGATAGGGAACACTGAAGCTTTCTTT.

The rearrangement uses TRBV18 and TRBJ1-5; D is undetermined. This CDR3 region has 14 residues. CDR1 is KGHSH, CDR2 LQKENI, per germline. With 3 bases removed from V and 1 base from J, the gap between germline ends came to 7 bases. The CDR3 sequence is CASSPGRSNQPQHF. The DNA of the CDR3 is TGTGCCAGCTCACCTGGACGCAGCAATCAGCCCCAGCATTTT.

The chain joins TRBV5-4 to TRBJ2-3, with a weak D call TRBD1 (5 bases). Trimming shortened V by 4 bases and J by 0 bases, and 15 bases separated the two germline ends. CDR1 SGHNT and CDR2 YYREEE come from the germline V gene (reference sequence). CDR3 length equals 16 residues. The CDR3 nucleotides read TGTGCCAGCAGCACAGGACAACGGAAGAGCACAGATACGCAGTATTTT. Its protein product is CASSTGQRKSTDTQYF.

This clone was counted between two and nine times. The chain links TRBV18 to TRBJ1-1, with D unresolved. Trimming removed 0 bases from V and 1 base from J, with 3 bases in between. The CDR3 loop spans 13 amino acids. Looked up from germline, CDR1 is KGHSH and CDR2 is LQKENI. This CDR3 is CASSPPKNTEAFF. The CDR3 bases are TGTGCCAGCTCACCACCGAAGAACACTGAAGCTTTCTTT.

This clone appeared a single time. The chain carries TRBV6-6 and TRBJ1-2; D is uncertain. V lost 0 bases and J 2 bases, leaving 10 bases between the germline ends. Germline assignment: CDR1 MNHNY and CDR2 SVGAGI (reference sequence). CDR3 length equals 15 residues. Here the CDR3 reads CASSYSNRHNYGYTF. The CDR3 DNA reads TGTGCCAGCAGTTACTCGAATAGACACAACTATGGCTACACCTTC.

The rearrangement uses TRBV19 and TRBJ2-2, with unresolved D. Trimming left V 4 bases short and J 3 bases short, with 3 bases between. The CDR3 spans 12 residues. In germline, CDR1 is LNHDA, CDR2 SQIVND (reference sequence). This CDR3 is CASSTYTGELFF. The CDR3 DNA is TGTGCCAGTAGTACATACACCGGGGAGCTGTTTTTT.

This clone was counted a single time. V is TRBV5-5 and J is TRBJ2-2; 8 bases align to TRBD1. The germline gives CDR1 SGHKS, CDR2 YYEKEE (reference sequence). V lost 4 bases, J lost 3 bases, and 5 bases stayed unmatched. The CDR3 has 15 residues. CDR3 protein: CASSTRGQDTGELFF. The CDR3 DNA sequence: TGTGCCAGCAGCACCAGGGGGCAGGACACCGGGGAGCTGTTTTTT.

The J gene is TRBJ2-2, the V gene TRBV7-3; tentative D call: TRBD2 (5 bases). The CDR3 spans 13 residues. Per the germline V gene, CDR1 is SGHTA and CDR2 is FQGTGA. The ends were cut back, 7 bases at V and 6 bases at J, with 12 bases in the middle. This CDR3 reads CASKLDDSGELFF. CDR3 bases: TGTGCCAGCAAACTAGATGACTCCGGGGAGCTGTTTTTT.

The genes are TRBV7-9 and TRBJ2-1; 8 bases match TRBD1. The CDR3 has 14 amino acids. V lost 5 bases, J lost 5 bases, and 5 bases stayed unmatched. Germline V lookup: CDR1 SEHNR, CDR2 FQNEAQ (reference sequence). The CDR3 bases are TGTGCCAGCAGCCATCGGACAGGGAACAATGAGCAGTTCTTC. Translated: CASSHRTGNNEQFF.

This clone was observed once. The genes are TRBV5-4 and TRBJ1-2, with a weak D call TRBD1 (5 bases). Germline V gene data show CDR1 as SGHNT and CDR2 as YYREEE (reference sequence). V lost 1 base and J 3 bases, leaving 13 bases between the germline ends. The CDR3 runs to 15 residues. DNA for the CDR3: TGTGCCAGCAGCTTGTACGACAGAAACCACTATGGCTACACCTTC. Encoded protein: CASSLYDRNHYGYTF.

This clone was seen only once. A junction boundary mismatches the germline segment, possibly from a read error. Other DNA sequences in this sample translate to the same CDR3. This chain joins TRBV13 and TRBJ1-3; D call uncertain. The CDR3 is 14 amino acids. The germline V gene encodes CDR1 PRHDT and CDR2 FYEKMQ (reference sequence). In nucleotides, the CDR3 is TGTGCTAGCAGCACATACGGTGTGTCCGGGACCATATATTTT. It translates to CASSTYGVSGTIYF.

This clone appeared a single time. The V gene is TRBV3-1 (or the pseudogene TRBV3-2), the J gene TRBJ2-1; D ambiguous. From germline, CDR1 is LGHDT and CDR2 YNNKEL (reference sequence). Trimming cost V 1 base and J 0 bases, with 7 bases left between them. CDR3 length: 15 residues. CDR3 nucleotide sequence: TGTGCCAGCAGCCAAGGACCGAGCTCCTACAATGAGCAGTTCTTC. Protein product: CASSQGPSSYNEQFF.

CDR3 nucleotide sequence: TGCGCCAGCAGCGGGGGTGACAGGGATTACTCCTACGAGCAGTACTTC. The encoded protein is CASSGGDRDYSYEQYF. J is TRBJ2-7 and V is TRBV5-1, with TRBD1 matching over 7 bases. Trimming took 4 bases from V and 0 from J; bases not matched to a gene: 10. The CDR3 length is 16 residues. The germline CDR1 and CDR2 sequences are SGHRS and YFSETQ. The complete variable domain, with remaining parts taken from reference TRBV5-1 and TRBJ2-7, reads KAGVTQTPRYLIKTRGQQVTLSCSPISGHRSVSWYQQTPGQGLQFLFEYFSETQRNKGNFPGRFSGRQFSNSRSEMNVSTLELGDSALYLCASSGGDRDYSYEQYFGPGTRLTVT.

CDR3 DNA sequence: TGTGCCAGCAGGTCGGACAGGGCGTACTACGAGCAGTACTTC. Translating it yields CASRSDRAYYEQYF. The chain recombines TRBV28 with TRBJ2-7; 8 bases are shared with TRBD1. The ends lost 6 bases at V and 3 bases at J; junction bases unmatched: 7. The germline CDR1 and CDR2 sequences are MDHEN and SYDVKM. The CDR3 is 14 amino acids.